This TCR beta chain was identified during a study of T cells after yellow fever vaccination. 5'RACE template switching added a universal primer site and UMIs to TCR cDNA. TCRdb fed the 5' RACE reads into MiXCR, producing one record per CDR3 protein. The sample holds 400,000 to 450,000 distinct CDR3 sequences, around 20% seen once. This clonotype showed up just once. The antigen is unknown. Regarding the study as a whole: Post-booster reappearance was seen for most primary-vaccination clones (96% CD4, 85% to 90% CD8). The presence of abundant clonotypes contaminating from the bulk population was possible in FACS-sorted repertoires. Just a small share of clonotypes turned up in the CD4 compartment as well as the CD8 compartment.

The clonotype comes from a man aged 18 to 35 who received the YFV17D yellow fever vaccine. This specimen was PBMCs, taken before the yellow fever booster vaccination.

The CDR3 is CASSLGLRQGTETQYF. CDR3 in DNA: TGCGCCAGCAGCTTGGGCCTAAGGCAGGGCACCGAGACCCAGTACTTC. The rearrangement uses TRBV5-1 and TRBJ2-5; D possibly corresponds to TRBD1 (5 bases). The V and J ends lost 0 bases and 5 bases respectively, with 17 bases between them. This CDR3 is built from 16 residues. Germline CDR1 and CDR2: SGHRS and YFSETQ.